This T cell receptor (beta chain) is drawn from a study of blood T cell repertoires in COVID-19. About the research overall: Specimens from acute and convalescent COVID-19 originated in the United States, Italy and Spain. The cDNA or gDNA used as material had been derived from T cells, B-cell-depleted T cells, or PBMCs.

The CDR3 has 13 residues. Per the germline V gene, CDR1 is ENHRY and CDR2 is SYGVKD. The V gene lost 4 bases and the J gene lost 3 bases, with 7 bases spanning the gap. Under the authors' procedure: Reference gene primer amplification gave estimated nucleated cell counts. Clones were read by immunoSEQ multiplex PCR, and TCRdb kept only the in-frame ones, dropping some. From that table come the V and J calls and clone size; the DNA was used to work out D and trimming. Here the sample spans 300,000 to 350,000 clones, about 83% being singletons. The TCR sequence derives from a man aged 30 to 39 with active or convalescent COVID-19. Sequencing input: peripheral blood. V gene TRBV10-3 combines with J gene TRBJ1-5; no reliable D call. CDR3 protein: CAISGEHNQPQHF. CDR3 DNA: TGTGCCATCAGTGGTGAGCACAATCAGCCCCAGCATTTT.